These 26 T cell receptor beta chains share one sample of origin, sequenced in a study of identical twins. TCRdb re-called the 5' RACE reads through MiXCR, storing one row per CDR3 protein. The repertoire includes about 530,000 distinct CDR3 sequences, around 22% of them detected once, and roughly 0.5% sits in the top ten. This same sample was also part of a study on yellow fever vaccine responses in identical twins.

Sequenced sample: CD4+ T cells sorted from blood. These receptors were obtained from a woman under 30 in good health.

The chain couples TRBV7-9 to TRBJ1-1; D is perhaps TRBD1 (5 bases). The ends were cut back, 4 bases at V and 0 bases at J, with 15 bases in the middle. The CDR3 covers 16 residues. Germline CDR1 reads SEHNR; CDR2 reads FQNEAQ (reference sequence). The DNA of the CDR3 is TGTGCCAGCAGCTGGGGCAGGACTGGTATGAACACTGAAGCTTTCTTT. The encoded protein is CASSWGRTGMNTEAFF.

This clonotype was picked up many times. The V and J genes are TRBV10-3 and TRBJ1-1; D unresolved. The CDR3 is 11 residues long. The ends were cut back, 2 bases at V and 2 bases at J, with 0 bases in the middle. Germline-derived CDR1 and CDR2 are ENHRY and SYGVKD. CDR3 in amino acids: CAISENTEAFF. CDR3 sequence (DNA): TGTGCCATCAGTGAGAACACTGAAGCTTTCTTT.

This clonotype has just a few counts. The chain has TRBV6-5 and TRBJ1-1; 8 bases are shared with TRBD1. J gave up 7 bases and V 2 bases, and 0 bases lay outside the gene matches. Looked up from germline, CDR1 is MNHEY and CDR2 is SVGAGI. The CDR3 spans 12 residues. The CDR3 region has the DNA TGTGCCAGCAGTTACGGACAGGGTGAAGCTTTCTTT. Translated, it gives CASSYGQGEAFF.

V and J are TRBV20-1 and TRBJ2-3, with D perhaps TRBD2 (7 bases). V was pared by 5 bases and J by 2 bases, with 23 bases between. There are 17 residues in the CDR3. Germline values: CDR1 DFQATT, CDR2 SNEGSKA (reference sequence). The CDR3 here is CSALPRGGGGVTDTQYF. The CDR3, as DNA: TGCAGTGCTCTCCCCAGGGGTGGCGGGGGTGTCACAGATACGCAGTATTTT.

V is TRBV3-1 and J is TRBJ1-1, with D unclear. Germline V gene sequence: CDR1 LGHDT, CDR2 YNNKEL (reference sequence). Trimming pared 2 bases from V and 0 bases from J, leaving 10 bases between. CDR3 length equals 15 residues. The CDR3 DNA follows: TGTGCCAGCAGCCAAAGTTACAGCATGAACACTGAAGCTTTCTTT. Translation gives CASSQSYSMNTEAFF.

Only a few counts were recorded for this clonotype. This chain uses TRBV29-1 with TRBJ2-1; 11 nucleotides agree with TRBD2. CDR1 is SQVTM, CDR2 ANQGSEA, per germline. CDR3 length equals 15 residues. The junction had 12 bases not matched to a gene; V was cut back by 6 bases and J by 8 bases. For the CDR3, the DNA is TGCAGCGTATATCCTAGCGGGGGGTTGGGGGATGAGCAGTTCTTC. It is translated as CSVYPSGGLGDEQFF.

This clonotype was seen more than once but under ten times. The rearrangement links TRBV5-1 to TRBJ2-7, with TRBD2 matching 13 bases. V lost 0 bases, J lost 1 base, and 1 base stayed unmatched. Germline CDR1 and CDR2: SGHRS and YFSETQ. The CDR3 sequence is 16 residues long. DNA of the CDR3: TGCGCCAGCAGCTTGGGGGGACTAGCGGGATCCTACGAGCAGTACTTC. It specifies CASSLGGLAGSYEQYF.

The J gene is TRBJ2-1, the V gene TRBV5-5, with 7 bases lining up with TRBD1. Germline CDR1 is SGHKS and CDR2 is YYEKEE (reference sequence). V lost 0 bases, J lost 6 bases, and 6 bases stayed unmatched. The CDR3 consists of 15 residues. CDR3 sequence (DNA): TGTGCCAGCAGCTTGGTTCCAGGGGGAATCAATGAGCAGTTCTTC. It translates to CASSLVPGGINEQFF.

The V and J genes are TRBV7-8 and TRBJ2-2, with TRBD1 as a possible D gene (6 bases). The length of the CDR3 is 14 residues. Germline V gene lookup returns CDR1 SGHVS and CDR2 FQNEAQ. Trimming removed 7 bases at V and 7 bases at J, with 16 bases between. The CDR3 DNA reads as TGTGCCAGCACCTACAGGGAAGTTGGCGGGGAGCTGTTTTTT. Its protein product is CASTYREVGGELFF.

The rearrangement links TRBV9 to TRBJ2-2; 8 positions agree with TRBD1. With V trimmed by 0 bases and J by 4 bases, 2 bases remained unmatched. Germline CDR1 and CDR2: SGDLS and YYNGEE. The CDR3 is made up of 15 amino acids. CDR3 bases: TGTGCCAGCAGCGTAGCAGGGGGCGGCACCGGGGAGCTGTTTTTT. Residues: CASSVAGGGTGELFF.

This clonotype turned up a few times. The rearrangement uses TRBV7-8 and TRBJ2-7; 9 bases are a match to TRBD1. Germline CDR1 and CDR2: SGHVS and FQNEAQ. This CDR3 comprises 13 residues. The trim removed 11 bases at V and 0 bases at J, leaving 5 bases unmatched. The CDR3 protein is CAGRDRDSYEQYF. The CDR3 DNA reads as TGTGCCGGCCGGGACAGGGACTCCTACGAGCAGTACTTC.

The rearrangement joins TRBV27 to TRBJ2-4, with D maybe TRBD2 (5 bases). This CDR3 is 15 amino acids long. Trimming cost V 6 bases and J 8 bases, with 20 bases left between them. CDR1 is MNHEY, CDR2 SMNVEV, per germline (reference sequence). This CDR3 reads CASRRQSREADIQYF. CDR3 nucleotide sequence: TGTGCCAGCAGGCGCCAGTCCCGTGAAGCGGACATTCAGTACTTC.

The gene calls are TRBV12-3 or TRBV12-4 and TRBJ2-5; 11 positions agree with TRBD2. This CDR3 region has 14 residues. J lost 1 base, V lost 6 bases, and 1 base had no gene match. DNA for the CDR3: TGTGCCAGCAGGGGGACTAGCGGCCAAGAGACCCAGTACTTC. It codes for CASRGTSGQETQYF.

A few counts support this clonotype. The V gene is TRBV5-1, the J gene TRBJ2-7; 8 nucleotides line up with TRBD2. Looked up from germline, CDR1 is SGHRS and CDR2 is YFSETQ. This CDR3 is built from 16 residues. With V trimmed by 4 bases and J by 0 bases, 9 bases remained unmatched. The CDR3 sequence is CASSREGVTSSYEQYF. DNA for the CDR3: TGCGCCAGCAGCCGGGAGGGGGTCACGAGCTCCTACGAGCAGTACTTC.

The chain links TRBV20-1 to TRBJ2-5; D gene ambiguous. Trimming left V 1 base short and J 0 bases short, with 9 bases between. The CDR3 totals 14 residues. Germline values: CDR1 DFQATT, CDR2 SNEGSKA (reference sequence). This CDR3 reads CSARAELNQETQYF. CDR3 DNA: TGCAGTGCTAGAGCAGAACTAAACCAAGAGACCCAGTACTTC.

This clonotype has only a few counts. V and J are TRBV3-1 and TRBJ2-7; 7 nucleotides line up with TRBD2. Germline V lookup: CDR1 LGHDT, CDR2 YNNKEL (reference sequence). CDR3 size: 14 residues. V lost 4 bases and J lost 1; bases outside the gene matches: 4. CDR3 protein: CASSLGLGSYEQYF. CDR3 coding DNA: TGTGCCAGCAGCCTAGGACTAGGTTCCTACGAGCAGTACTTC.

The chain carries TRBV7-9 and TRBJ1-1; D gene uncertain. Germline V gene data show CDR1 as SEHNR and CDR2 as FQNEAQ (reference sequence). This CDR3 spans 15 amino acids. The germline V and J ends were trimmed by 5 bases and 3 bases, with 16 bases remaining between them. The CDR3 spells CASSAAADGYTEAFF. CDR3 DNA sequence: TGTGCCAGCAGCGCCGCTGCGGACGGATACACTGAAGCTTTCTTT.

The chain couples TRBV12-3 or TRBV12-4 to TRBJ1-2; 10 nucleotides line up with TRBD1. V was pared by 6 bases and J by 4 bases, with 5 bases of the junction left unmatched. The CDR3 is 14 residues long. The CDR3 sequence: CASRGGQGPYGYTF. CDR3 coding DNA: TGTGCCAGCAGGGGGGGACAGGGGCCCTATGGCTACACCTTC.

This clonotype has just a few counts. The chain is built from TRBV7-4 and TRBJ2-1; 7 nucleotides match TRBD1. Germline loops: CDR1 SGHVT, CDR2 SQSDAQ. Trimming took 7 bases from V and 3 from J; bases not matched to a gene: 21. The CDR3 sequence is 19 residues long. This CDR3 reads CASTQIPNSGQDRYNEQFF. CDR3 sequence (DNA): TGTGCCAGCACCCAAATCCCCAATAGTGGACAGGACCGCTACAATGAGCAGTTCTTC.

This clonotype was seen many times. CDR3 amino acids: CASSETGRSTDTQYF. The CDR3 DNA reads TGCGCCAGCAGTGAGACCGGACGGTCCACAGATACGCAGTATTTT. The gene calls are TRBV10-2 and TRBJ2-3; D is ambiguous. Germline V gives CDR1 WSHSY, CDR2 SAAADI. CDR3 length: 15 amino acids. Trimming removed 2 bases at V and 2 bases at J, with 11 bases between.

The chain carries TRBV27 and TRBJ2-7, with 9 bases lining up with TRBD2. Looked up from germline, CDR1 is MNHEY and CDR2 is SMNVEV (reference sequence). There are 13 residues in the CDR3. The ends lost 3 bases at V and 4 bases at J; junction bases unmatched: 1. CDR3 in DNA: TGTGCCAGCAGTTTCCTAGCGGGGTACGAGCAGTACTTC. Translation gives CASSFLAGYEQYF.

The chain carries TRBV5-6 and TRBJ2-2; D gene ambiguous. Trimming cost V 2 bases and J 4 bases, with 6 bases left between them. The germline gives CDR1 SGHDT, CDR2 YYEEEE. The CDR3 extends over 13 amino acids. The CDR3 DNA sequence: TGTGCCAGCAGCTTCGGATTCACCGGGGAGCTGTTTTTT. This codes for CASSFGFTGELFF.

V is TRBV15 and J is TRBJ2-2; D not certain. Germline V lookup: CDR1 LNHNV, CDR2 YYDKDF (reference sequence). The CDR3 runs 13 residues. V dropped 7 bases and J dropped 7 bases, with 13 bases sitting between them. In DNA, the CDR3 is TGTGCCACCAATAAGGGTCTAGGCGGGGAGCTGTTTTTT. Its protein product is CATNKGLGGELFF.

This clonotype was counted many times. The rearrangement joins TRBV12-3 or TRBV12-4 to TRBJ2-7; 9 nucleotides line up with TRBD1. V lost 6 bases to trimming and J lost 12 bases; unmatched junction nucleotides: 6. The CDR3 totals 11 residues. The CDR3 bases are TGTGCCAGCAGCCTAGGGACAGGGTTGTACTTC. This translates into CASSLGTGLYF.

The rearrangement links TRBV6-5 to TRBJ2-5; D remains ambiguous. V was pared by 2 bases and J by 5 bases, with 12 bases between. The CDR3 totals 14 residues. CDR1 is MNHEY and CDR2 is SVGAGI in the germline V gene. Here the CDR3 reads CASSYLGFGETQYF. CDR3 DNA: TGTGCCAGCAGTTACCTGGGATTCGGGGAGACCCAGTACTTC.

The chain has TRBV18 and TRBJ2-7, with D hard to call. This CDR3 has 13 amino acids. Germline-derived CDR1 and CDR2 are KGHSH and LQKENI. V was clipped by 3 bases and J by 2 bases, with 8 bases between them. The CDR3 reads CASSPEIAYEQYF. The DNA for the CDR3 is TGTGCCAGCTCACCTGAAATAGCCTACGAGCAGTACTTC.